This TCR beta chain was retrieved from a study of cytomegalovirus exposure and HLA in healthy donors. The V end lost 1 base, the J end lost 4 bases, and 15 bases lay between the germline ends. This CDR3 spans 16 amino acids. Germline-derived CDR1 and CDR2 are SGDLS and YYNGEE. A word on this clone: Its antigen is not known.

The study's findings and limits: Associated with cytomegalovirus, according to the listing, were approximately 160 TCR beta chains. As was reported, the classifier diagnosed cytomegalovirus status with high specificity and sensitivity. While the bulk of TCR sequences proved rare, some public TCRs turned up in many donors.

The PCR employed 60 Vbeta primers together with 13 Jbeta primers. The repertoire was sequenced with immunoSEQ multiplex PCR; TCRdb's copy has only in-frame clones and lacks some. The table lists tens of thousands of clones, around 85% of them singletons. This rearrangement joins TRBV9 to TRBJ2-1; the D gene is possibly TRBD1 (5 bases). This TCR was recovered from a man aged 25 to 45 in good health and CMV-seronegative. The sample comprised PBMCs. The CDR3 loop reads CASSVRGGFGYNEQFF. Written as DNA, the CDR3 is TGTGCCAGCAGCGTAAGGGGTGGGTTCGGGTACAATGAGCAGTTCTTC. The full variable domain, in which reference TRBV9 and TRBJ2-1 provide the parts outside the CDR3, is DSGVTQTPKHLITATGQRVTLRCSPRSGDLSVYWYQQSLDQGLQFLIQYYNGEERAKGNILERFSAQQFPDLHSELNLSSLELGDSALYFCASSVRGGFGYNEQFFGPGTRLTVL.